This T cell receptor (beta chain) was sequenced during a study of sequential checkpoint blockade in melanoma (dated by TCRdb to between 2018 and 2021). Study-wide context: Patients were randomized 1:1 to first-line nivolumab followed by ipilimumab (arm A) or ipilimumab followed by nivolumab (arm B). Maintenance nivolumab came after each of the two trial sequences. General findings and caveats noted by the study authors: The model for predicting response that combines TCR metrics with mutation burden needs to be validated in larger, independent patient cohorts.

About this clone: The target of this receptor is not known. No base qualities exist here, and no much larger clone lies one base off it. The sample carries other DNA sequences with the same CDR3.

The immunoSEQ Assay was used to immunosequence TCRbeta CDR3 regions from genomic DNA. Prior to high-throughput sequencing, genomic DNA was amplified by bias-controlled multiplex PCR. Processing in the source paper ran as follows. To quantify the absolute abundance of each unique TCRbeta CDR3 region, the sequences were collapsed and filtered. Clonality, defined as 1 minus Pielou's evenness, was calculated using productive rearrangements only. A previously published method was used to identify clones whose frequencies were significantly greater in on-treatment samples than in baseline samples. TCRdb obtained this table from immuneACCESS and retained in-frame rearrangements with V and J assigned. These tables miss some clones; where compared with another copy, unresolved V genes account for less than half of the shortfall, and the remainder is unexplained. V and J calls and clone size are given by that table; D and trimming were obtained from the DNA. Here the sample has more than 9,500 clones; around 83% occur a single time. The ten top clones hold 45% to 55% of the sample.

The CDR3 holds 13 amino acids from the cysteine to the phenylalanine. CDR3 DNA is the only sequence kept; it has 39 bases, read in frame from the first base. Cut back by 0 bases and 1 base, the V and J ends lie 5 bases apart. Taken from the germline V gene, the CDR1 and CDR2 loops are SGHRS and YFSETQ. The sample's treatment or condition label, decoded: randomized to nivolumab then ipilimumab (arm A) or the reverse (arm B). Prior DNA-damaging chemotherapy had not been received by any trial patient. Thawed PBMCs were sorted on a FACS Aria II flow cytometer to isolate live CD3+CD8+ cells negative for CD19 and CD56. Samples came from patients with melanoma in CheckMate 064, a randomized, open-label phase II trial of sequential checkpoint blockade. Peripheral blood mononuclear cells were collected by leukapheresis, purified using Ficoll-Paque, and frozen in human serum containing approximately 9.8% DMSO. Immediately after sorting, the purity of the sorted blood CD3+CD8+ cells was confirmed to be >98%, and DNA was then extracted.

This specimen consisted of CD8+ T cells sorted from blood (inferred from file names), obtained from a patient given nivolumab and ipilimumab in sequence. The chain links TRBV5-1 with TRBJ2-7, and the D gene may be TRBD1, 5 bases matching. The receptor was derived from a human donor with melanoma. DNA sequence: TGCGCCAGCAGCTTGGGACAGTCCTACGAGCAGTACTTC. It is translated as CASSLGQSYEQYF.